Given below is one T cell receptor beta chain in context. What antigen it recognizes has not been identified. Qualities for individual bases were not recorded, and no much larger clone is one base off. The sample comes from a study of blood T cell repertoires in COVID-19 (dated by TCRdb to 2018 to 2020). Looking at the study overall: The collaborator samples originated in the United States, Italy and Spain and spanned the acute and convalescent phases of COVID-19. Where HLA class I and class II types were available, the types were taken from metadata supplied by the sample provider, not from assay-based typing. Samples were obtained from the ongoing ImmuneRACE study (first 160 participants) and from 1,000 to 1,500 subjects provided by 6 global collaborators. Deeply sampled blood TCRbeta repertoires from subjects exposed to, actively infected with, or recovered from COVID-19 were included in the dataset. The repertoires were released in a freely available public database intended as a resource for research on the immune response to SARS-CoV-2. Sample metadata almost always included a de-identified subject ID, COVID-19 status, age in years and sex. The material from the prospective study consisted of cDNA or gDNA derived from T cells, B-cell-depleted T cells, or PBMCs.

TCRbeta CDR3 regions were amplified from genomic DNA by means of the immunoSEQ Assay, a bias-controlled multiplex PCR. On the authors' methods: The number of nucleated cells in each sample was estimated from the amplification of reference gene primers within the assay. To quantify the absolute abundance of each unique TCRbeta CDR3 rearrangement, sequence reads were collapsed and filtered. For each sample, productive Simpson clonality was calculated as the square root of Simpson's diversity index across productive rearrangements. The source is immuneACCESS, and TCRdb retained only in-frame sequences with V and J called. Part of the clones is not carried over; for the studies checked, unresolved V genes explain less than half of this, and the remainder is unexplained. V, J and clone size are those of that table, while D and trimming were read from the DNA. In all, the sample holds 120,000 to 150,000 clones, and about 80% of those were seen once. Of the sample, approximately 1.4% falls within the top ten clones.

Spanning cysteine to phenylalanine, the CDR3 consists of 15 amino acids. Kept here is only the CDR3 DNA, which spans 45 bases and is read in frame from base 1. Trimming removed 6 bases from V and 0 bases from J; the gene matches leave 5 bases unexplained. The germline V gene gives CDR1 as ENHRY and CDR2 as SYGVKD. Each collaborating institution followed its own protocols to collect whole blood in K2EDTA tubes. For TCRbeta analysis, collaborators shipped samples as frozen whole blood, isolated PBMCs, or DNA extracted from either of those sample types. On the study overall, not on this receptor specifically: The quantity of clinical and demographic metadata differed by source and by participant and was supplied without curation.

This receptor was identified in a human donor in a cohort sampled during active COVID-19. This chain joins TRBV10-3 to TRBJ2-7, with 10 bases aligning to TRBD1. The sequencing input was peripheral blood. The DNA sequence is TGTGCCATCAGCTCCCGGGACAGGGGCTCCTACGAGCAGTACTTC. Its protein reads: CAISSRDRGSYEQYF.